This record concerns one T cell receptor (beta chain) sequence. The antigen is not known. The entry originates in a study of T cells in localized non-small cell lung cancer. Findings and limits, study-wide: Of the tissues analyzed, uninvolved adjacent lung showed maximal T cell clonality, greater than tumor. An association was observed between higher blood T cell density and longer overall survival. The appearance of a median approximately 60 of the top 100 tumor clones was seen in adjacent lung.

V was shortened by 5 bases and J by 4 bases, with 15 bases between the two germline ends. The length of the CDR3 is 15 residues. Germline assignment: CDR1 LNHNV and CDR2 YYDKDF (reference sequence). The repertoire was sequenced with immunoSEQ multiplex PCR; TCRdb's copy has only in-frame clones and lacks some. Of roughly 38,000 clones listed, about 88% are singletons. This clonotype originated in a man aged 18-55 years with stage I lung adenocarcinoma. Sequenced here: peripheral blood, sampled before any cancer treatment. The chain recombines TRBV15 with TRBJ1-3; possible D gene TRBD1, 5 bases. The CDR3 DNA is TGTGCCACCAGCGGCCCGGGACCGACAGGAAACACCATATATTTT. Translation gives CATSGPGPTGNTIYF.